This T cell receptor (beta chain) is from a study of spatial heterogeneity in lung cancer. The wider study: Among detected sequences, beta-chain ones consistently exceeded alpha-chain ones in number.

The CDR3 extends over 15 amino acids. CDR1 is SNHLY, CDR2 FYNNEI, per germline. Losses at the gene ends were 6 bases for V and 0 bases for J; bases not matched to a gene: 6. This clonotype was found many times. What it binds is not known. General observations from the study: At resection, ubiquitous expanded tumor TCRs appeared in blood more than at follow-up.

Described time point: sample taken at primary tumor resection. No cell sorting; template was whole RNA from tumor, lung tissue or PBMC. There were 72 donors, all of them untreated patients with early-stage non-small cell lung cancer. A single record per CDR3 protein comes from TCRdb applying MiXCR to the 5' RACE reads. This repertoire shows about 48,000 distinct CDR3 sequences, around 5.2% found once; its top ten account for approximately 10%. J is TRBJ2-5 and V is TRBV2; 8 bases align to TRBD2. Sequences were derived from PBMCs, sampled at surgery. The receptor was derived from a male donor with early-stage non-small cell lung cancer. As DNA, the CDR3 is TGTGCCAGCAGGGGATTTAGCGGGAACCAAGAGACCCAGTACTTC. Encoded protein: CASRGFSGNQETQYF.